Listed here are 5 T cell receptor beta chains from one sample, sequenced in a study of TIL therapy for anti-PD-1-resistant metastatic lung cancer. As for time point: pre-treatment sample, taken before nivolumab and TIL therapy. The libraries were made with immunoSEQ v3. TCRdb's copy holds only in-frame clones and misses some; the assay was immunoSEQ multiplex PCR. This sample has more than 55,000 clones, with around four fifths found just once. This material consisted of blood, taken at baseline. The receptors come from a person aged 25-85 years with non-small cell lung cancer.

The chain has TRBV4-3 and TRBJ1-4; D is uncertain. The CDR3 contains 17 residues. Trimming removed 0 bases at V and 0 bases at J, with 11 bases between. The germline gives CDR1 LGHNA, CDR2 YSLEER. This chain's CDR3 is CASSQDSTTATNEKLFF. The DNA for the CDR3 is TGCGCCAGCAGCCAAGATAGTACCACCGCAACTAATGAAAAACTGTTTTTT.

CDR3 in DNA: TGTGCCAGCAGTCGAATTACAGGGGGCGAGCAGTACTTC. Amino acids: CASSRITGGEQYF. The chain couples TRBV27 to TRBJ2-7, with TRBD1 matching 8 bases. V was clipped by 5 bases and J by 6 bases; unmatched bases: 6. CDR1 is MNHEY, CDR2 SMNVEV, per germline (reference sequence). The CDR3 totals 13 residues.

The chain employs TRBV5-4 and TRBJ2-2, with TRBD1 identical over 9 bases. The CDR3 is made up of 16 amino acids. V lost 4 bases to trimming and J lost 3 bases; unmatched junction nucleotides: 7. Germline-derived CDR1 and CDR2 are SGHNT and YYREEE (reference sequence). The CDR3 loop reads CASSVGQGGYTGELFF. CDR3 bases: TGTGCCAGCAGCGTGGGACAGGGAGGATACACCGGGGAGCTGTTTTTT.

The chain employs TRBV30 and TRBJ2-3; no reliable D call. CDR1 is GTSNPN and CDR2 is SVGIG in the germline V gene (reference sequence). This CDR3 is built from 14 residues. V was shortened by 2 bases and J by 0 bases, with 9 bases between the two germline ends. The CDR3 DNA sequence: TGTGCCTGGAGTACCGGCCCCAGCACAGATACGCAGTATTTT. Residues: CAWSTGPSTDTQYF.

The rearrangement links TRBV27 to TRBJ2-3; perhaps TRBD2 as D (6 bases). Germline lookup yields CDR1 MNHEY and CDR2 SMNVEV (reference sequence). V was pared by 6 bases and J by 3 bases, with 13 bases between. The CDR3 is 14 amino acids. CDR3 coding DNA: TGTGCCAGCAGCCCTAGGGACTTTACAGATACGCAGTATTTT. Translation gives CASSPRDFTDTQYF.